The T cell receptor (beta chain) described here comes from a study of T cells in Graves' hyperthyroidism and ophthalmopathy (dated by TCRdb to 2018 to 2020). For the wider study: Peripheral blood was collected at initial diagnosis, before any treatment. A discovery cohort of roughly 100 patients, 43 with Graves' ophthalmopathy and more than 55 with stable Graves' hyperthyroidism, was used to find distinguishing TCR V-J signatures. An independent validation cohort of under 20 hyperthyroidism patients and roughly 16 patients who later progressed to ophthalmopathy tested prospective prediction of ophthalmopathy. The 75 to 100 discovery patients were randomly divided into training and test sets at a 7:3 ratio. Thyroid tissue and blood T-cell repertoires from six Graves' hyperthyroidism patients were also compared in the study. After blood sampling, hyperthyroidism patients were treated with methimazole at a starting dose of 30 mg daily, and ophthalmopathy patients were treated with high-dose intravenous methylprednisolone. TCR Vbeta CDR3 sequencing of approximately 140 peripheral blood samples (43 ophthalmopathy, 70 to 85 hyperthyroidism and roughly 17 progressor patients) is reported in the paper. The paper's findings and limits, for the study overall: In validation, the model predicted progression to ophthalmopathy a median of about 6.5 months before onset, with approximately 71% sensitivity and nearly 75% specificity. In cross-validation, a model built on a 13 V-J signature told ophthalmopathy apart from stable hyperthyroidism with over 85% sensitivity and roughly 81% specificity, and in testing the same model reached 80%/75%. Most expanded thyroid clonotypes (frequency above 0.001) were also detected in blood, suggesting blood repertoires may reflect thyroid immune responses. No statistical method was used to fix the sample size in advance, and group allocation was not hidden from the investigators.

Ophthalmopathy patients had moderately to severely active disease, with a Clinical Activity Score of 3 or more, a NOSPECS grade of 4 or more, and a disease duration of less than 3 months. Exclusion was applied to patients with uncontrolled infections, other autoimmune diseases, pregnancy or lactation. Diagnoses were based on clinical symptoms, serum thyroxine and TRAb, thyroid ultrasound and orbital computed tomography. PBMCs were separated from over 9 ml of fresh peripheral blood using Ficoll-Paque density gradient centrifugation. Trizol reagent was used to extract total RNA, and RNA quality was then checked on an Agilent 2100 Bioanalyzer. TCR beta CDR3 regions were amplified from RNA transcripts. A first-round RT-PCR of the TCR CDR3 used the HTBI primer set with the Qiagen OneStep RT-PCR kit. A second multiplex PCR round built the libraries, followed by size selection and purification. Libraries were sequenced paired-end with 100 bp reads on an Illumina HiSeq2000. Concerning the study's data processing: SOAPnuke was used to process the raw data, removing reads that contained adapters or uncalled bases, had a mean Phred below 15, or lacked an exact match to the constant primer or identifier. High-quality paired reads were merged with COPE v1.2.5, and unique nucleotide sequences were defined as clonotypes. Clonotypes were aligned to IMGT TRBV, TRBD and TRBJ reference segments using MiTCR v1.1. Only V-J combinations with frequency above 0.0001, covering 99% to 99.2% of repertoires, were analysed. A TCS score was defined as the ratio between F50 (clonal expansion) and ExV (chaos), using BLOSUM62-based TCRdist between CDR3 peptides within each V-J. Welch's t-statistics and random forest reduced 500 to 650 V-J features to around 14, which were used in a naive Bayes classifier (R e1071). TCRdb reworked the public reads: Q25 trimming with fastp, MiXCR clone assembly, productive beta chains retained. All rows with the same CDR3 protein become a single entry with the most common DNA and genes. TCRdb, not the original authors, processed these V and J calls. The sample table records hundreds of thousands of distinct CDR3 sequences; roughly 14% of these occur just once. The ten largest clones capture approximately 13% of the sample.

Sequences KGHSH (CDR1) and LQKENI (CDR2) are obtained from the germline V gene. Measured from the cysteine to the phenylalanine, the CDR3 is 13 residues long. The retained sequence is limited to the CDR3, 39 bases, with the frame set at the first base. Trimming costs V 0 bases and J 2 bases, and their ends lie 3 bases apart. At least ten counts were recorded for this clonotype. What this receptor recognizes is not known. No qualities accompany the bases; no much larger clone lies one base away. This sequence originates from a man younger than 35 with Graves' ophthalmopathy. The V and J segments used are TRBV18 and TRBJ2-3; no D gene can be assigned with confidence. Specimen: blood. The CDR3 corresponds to CASSPPITDTQYF. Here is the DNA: TGTGCCAGCTCACCACCGATCACAGATACGCAGTATTTT.